The 18 T cell receptor beta chains presented below share a single source sample, sequenced in a study of T cell responses to AZD1222 COVID-19 vaccine. Only in-frame clones appear in the TCRdb table, and some are missing; sequencing was by immunoSEQ multiplex PCR. In the table there are tens of thousands of clones, approximately 89% of which are singletons. The material was peripheral blood, obtained 28 days after the second AZD1222 dose. These TCRs come from an adult who received the AZD1222 COVID-19 vaccine.

A single count supports this clone. The chain has TRBV21-1 and TRBJ2-7. TRBV21-1 is a known pseudogene. The CDR3 spans 16 residues. The chain's CDR3 is CASCVPPVGDNYEQYV. DNA for the CDR3: TGTGCCAGCTGCGTCCCCCCTGTTGGGGATAACTACGAGCAGTACGTC.

The chain recombines TRBV27 with TRBJ2-3; D gene unclear. Trimming shortened V by 9 bases and J by 0 bases, and 13 bases separated the two germline ends. The germline CDR1 and CDR2 sequences are MNHEY and SMNVEV (reference sequence). This CDR3 spans 14 amino acids. This CDR3 reads CARALVYSTDTQYF. In DNA form, the CDR3 reads TGTGCCAGGGCCCTCGTTTATAGCACAGATACGCAGTATTTT.

The chain employs TRBV4-3 and TRBJ2-1; D is unresolved. CDR1 is LGHNA and CDR2 is YSLEER in the germline V gene. The V end lost 7 bases, the J end lost 6 bases, and 4 bases lay between the germline ends. CDR3 length: 10 amino acids. The CDR3 coding sequence is TGCGCCAGCAAGGGCAATGAGCAGTTCTTC. Encoded protein: CASKGNEQFF.

The V call is TRBV10-1, the J call TRBJ1-1, with 11 nucleotides matching TRBD1. The J segment lost 5 bases and the V segment lost 6 bases, leaving 8 bases of the junction unmatched. Germline V CDR1 and CDR2: WNHNN, SYGVQD (reference sequence). This CDR3 comprises 15 residues. CDR3 sequence (DNA): TGCGCCAGCAGAGATGGACAGGGGGCGCGGACTGAAGCTTTCTTT. Translated: CASRDGQGARTEAFF.

The rearrangement joins TRBV5-4 to TRBJ2-5; TRBD2 agrees at 11 bases. Germline V lookup: CDR1 SGHNT, CDR2 YYREEE (reference sequence). The CDR3 is made up of 14 amino acids. V dropped 4 bases and J dropped 2; count of bases not matched to a gene: 1. The CDR3 coding sequence is TGTGCCAGCAGCATAGCGGGGGGGCAAGAGACCCAGTACTTC. It yields the protein CASSIAGGQETQYF.

The chain carries TRBV27 and TRBJ1-6, with D maybe TRBD1 (6 bases). This CDR3 has 17 amino acids. The V end lost 3 bases, the J end lost 2 bases, and 14 bases lay between the germline ends. From germline, CDR1 is MNHEY and CDR2 SMNVEV (reference sequence). CDR3 region: CASSFGAGDTYNSPLHF. As DNA, the CDR3 is TGTGCCAGCAGTTTCGGAGCGGGGGACACCTATAATTCACCCCTCCACTTT.

This clone appeared a few times. This rearrangement joins TRBV5-1 to TRBJ1-6; D not resolved. Germline lookup yields CDR1 SGHRS and CDR2 YFSETQ. Trimming pared 1 base from V and 5 bases from J, leaving 7 bases between. CDR3 length: 14 residues. This chain's CDR3 is CASSLRLDNSPLHF. The CDR3 DNA is TGCGCCAGCAGCTTGAGGCTCGATAATTCACCCCTCCACTTT.

This chain uses TRBV19 with TRBJ2-1; D might be TRBD2 (5 bases). The germline V and J ends were trimmed by 7 bases and 3 bases, with 13 bases remaining between them. Germline loops: CDR1 LNHDA, CDR2 SQIVND (reference sequence). CDR3 length: 14 residues. The CDR3 DNA is TGTGCCAGTAAAGAAAGGGCGGGCTACAATGAGCAGTTCTTC. Protein product: CASKERAGYNEQFF.

V usage is TRBV3-1 (or the pseudogene TRBV3-2) and J usage is TRBJ2-7, with D unresolved. The CDR3 runs to 13 residues. Between the trimmed V and J ends, which lost 0 bases and 11 bases, there was a span of 14 bases. Germline CDR1 LGHDT, CDR2 YNNKEL (reference sequence). The CDR3 reads CASSQDMRTEEYF. CDR3 bases: TGTGCCAGCAGCCAAGATATGCGAACAGAGGAGTACTTC.

The J gene is TRBJ2-4, the V gene TRBV21-1; TRBD1 is the table's D call and was not checked against the DNA. TRBV21-1 is annotated as a pseudogene. There are 14 residues in the CDR3. The CDR3 loop reads CASSKLRGCDIQYF. CDR3 DNA sequence: TGTGCCAGCAGCAAACTTAGGGGGTGTGACATTCAGTACTTC.

This rearrangement joins TRBV3-1 (or the pseudogene TRBV3-2) to TRBJ1-6; D not certain. Germline V gene sequence: CDR1 LGHDT, CDR2 YNNKEL (reference sequence). CDR3 length: 15 residues. Trimming left V 4 bases short and J 0 bases short, with 7 bases between. CDR3 DNA sequence: TGTGCCAGCAGCCCCTCGGACTCCTATAATTCACCCCTCCACTTT. Translation: CASSPSDSYNSPLHF.

The chain joins TRBV27 to TRBJ1-6; D is ambiguous. The length of the CDR3 is 13 residues. Trimming left V 5 bases short and J 7 bases short, with 9 bases between. In germline, CDR1 is MNHEY, CDR2 SMNVEV (reference sequence). CDR3 residues: CASSPLTNSPLHF. In DNA, the CDR3 is TGTGCCAGCAGTCCATTGACCAATTCACCCCTCCACTTT.

The CDR3 nucleotides read TGTGCCAGCAGTTACTCCGGGACTAGCGGGGGGGCCTGGGAGACCCAGTACTTC. Residues: CASSYSGTSGGAWETQYF. This chain links TRBV6-2 or TRBV6-3 with TRBJ2-5; 16 bases are a match to TRBD2. Germline V gene sequence: CDR1 MNHEY, CDR2 SVGEGT. V lost 0 bases and J lost 5; bases outside the gene matches: 6. The CDR3 extends over 18 amino acids.

The rearrangement uses TRBV28 and TRBJ1-1; D remains ambiguous. V was cut by 3 bases and J by 1 base, with 6 bases left in between. The CDR3 spans 13 residues. CDR1 and CDR2 (germline): MDHEN, SYDVKM. This chain's CDR3 is CASSLATNTEAFF. In DNA form, the CDR3 reads TGTGCCAGCAGTTTGGCCACGAACACTGAAGCTTTCTTT.

The chain uses TRBV7-9 and TRBJ1-1, with D possibly matching TRBD1 (5 bases). CDR1 SEHNR and CDR2 FQNEAQ come from the germline V gene (reference sequence). V shed 1 base and J shed 6 bases, with 12 bases lying between them. This CDR3 is built from 14 residues. The CDR3 is CASSLGGGEAEAFF. CDR3 bases: TGTGCCAGCAGCTTAGGTGGGGGAGAGGCTGAAGCTTTCTTT.

V and J are TRBV7-2 and TRBJ1-3; unclear D gene. Germline-derived CDR1 and CDR2 are SGHTA and FQGNSA. This CDR3 has 16 amino acids. V was shortened by 1 base and J by 3 bases, with 13 bases between the two germline ends. CDR3 region: CASSLEGLSVGNTIYF. The CDR3 region has the DNA TGTGCCAGCAGCTTAGAGGGTCTCTCCGTTGGAAACACCATATATTTT. The complete variable domain, with remaining parts taken from reference TRBV7-2 and TRBJ1-3, reads GAGVSQSPSNKVTEKGKDVELRCDPISGHTALYWYRQSLGQGLEFLIYFQGNSAPDKSGLPSDRFSAERTGGSVSTLTIQRTQQEDSAVYLCASSLEGLSVGNTIYFGEGSWLTVV.

The V and J genes are TRBV7-9 and TRBJ1-1, with 7 bases matching TRBD1. The CDR3 spans 13 residues. V lost 5 bases to trimming and J lost 5 bases; unmatched junction nucleotides: 5. Germline V gives CDR1 SEHNR, CDR2 FQNEAQ (reference sequence). CDR3 sequence reads: CASSGNRGTEAFF. CDR3 bases: TGTGCCAGCAGCGGAAACAGGGGTACTGAAGCTTTCTTT.

This chain joins TRBV4-3 and TRBJ1-1; the D is unclear. The CDR3 contains 16 residues. V was clipped by 1 base and J by 6 bases, with 18 bases between them. Per the germline V gene, CDR1 is LGHNA and CDR2 is YSLEER. The CDR3 coding sequence is TGCGCCAGCAGCCAAGGGAGACGGGCTGAGGACCCTGAAGCTTTCTTT. Protein sequence: CASSQGRRAEDPEAFF.